The 12 T cell receptor beta chains given below trace back to one sample, sequenced in a study of T cells in Graves' hyperthyroidism and ophthalmopathy. The TCR beta CDR3 regions underwent amplification using RNA transcripts as the source. An initial round of RT-PCR targeting the TCR CDR3 relied on the HTBI primer set. Each CDR3 protein is one row after TCRdb ran MiXCR on the multiplex PCR reads. The data hold around 500,000 distinct CDR3 sequences, with roughly 15% observed a single time. Sample: blood. Every receptor here comes from a woman in her 30s with Graves' ophthalmopathy.

This clonotype has a handful of counts. The V and J genes are TRBV7-9 and TRBJ2-7; 10 bases align to TRBD1. V was pared by 7 bases and J by 9 bases, with 6 bases of the junction left unmatched. The germline gives CDR1 SEHNR, CDR2 FQNEAQ (reference sequence). CDR3 size: 12 residues. The CDR3 nucleotides read TGTGCCAGCACCCCGGGACAGGGGAGGCAGTACTTC. Its translation is CASTPGQGRQYF.

V gene TRBV7-8 combines with J gene TRBJ2-2; 8 bases fit TRBD1. Germline CDR1 reads SGHVS; CDR2 reads FQNEAQ. This CDR3 region has 13 residues. The junction had 5 bases not matched to a gene; V was cut back by 5 bases and J by 9 bases. The CDR3, as DNA: TGTGCCAGCAGCAATGACAGGGGCCGGGAGCTGTTTTTT. This codes for CASSNDRGRELFF.

This clonotype was observed many times. The chain joins TRBV18 to TRBJ2-7; either TRBD1 or TRBD2 may fit D (6 bases each). The CDR3 length is 15 residues. The germline CDR1 and CDR2 sequences are KGHSH and LQKENI. Trimming removed 4 bases at V and 5 bases at J, with 18 bases between. CDR3 in DNA: TGTGCCAGCTCACTCATACAGGGCGGGGACAACGAGCAGTACTTC. This gives the protein CASSLIQGGDNEQYF.

Ten or more counts support this clonotype. The DNA for the CDR3 is TGTGCCAGCAGCTTACTTTTAACGGACAATGAGCAGTTCTTC. Its protein product is CASSLLLTDNEQFF. The J gene is TRBJ2-1, the V gene TRBV7-8, with D unresolved. V was cut by 2 bases and J by 5 bases, with 10 bases left in between. The CDR3 contains 14 residues. The V gene's germline CDR1 is SGHVS and CDR2 FQNEAQ.

This clonotype came up a few times. The CDR3 coding sequence is TGTGCCAGCAGCTTTGAGCTAGTCGGGGCAGATACGCAGTATTTT. It specifies CASSFELVGADTQYF. J is TRBJ2-3 and V is TRBV7-3; the D gene is possibly TRBD2 (5 bases). V was clipped by 3 bases and J by 4 bases, with 14 bases between them. Per germline, CDR1 SGHTA and CDR2 FQGTGA. The CDR3 contains 15 residues.

This rearrangement joins TRBV6-9 to TRBJ2-1, with 8 bases matching TRBD1. CDR1 MNHGY and CDR2 SVAAGI come from the germline V gene. With V trimmed by 5 bases and J by 3 bases, 6 bases remained unmatched. The CDR3 runs 15 residues. The CDR3, as DNA: TGTGCCAGCAGTGACAAGGGGACAGGCTACAATGAGCAGTTCTTC. Its translation: CASSDKGTGYNEQFF.

This clonotype has a count of ten or more. J is TRBJ1-2 and V is TRBV28; TRBD1 might be the D (5 bases). The CDR3 extends over 15 amino acids. Trimming took 4 bases from V and 4 from J, leaving 16 bases between them. The germline CDR1 and CDR2 sequences are MDHEN and SYDVKM. The CDR3 is CASSSPRGQGYGYTF. The CDR3 DNA is TGTGCCAGCAGTTCCCCCCGGGGTCAGGGCTATGGCTACACCTTC.

The chain uses TRBV6-1 and TRBJ2-5; 8 bases are a match to TRBD1. The CDR3 covers 16 residues. V trimming: 1 base; J trimming: 5 bases; junction bases outside the gene matches: 9. Looked up from germline, CDR1 is MNHNS and CDR2 is SASEGT. Here the CDR3 DNA reads TGTGCCAGCAGTGAAGTTGGCGGGACAGGTGCGGAGACCCAGTACTTC. This sequence encodes CASSEVGGTGAETQYF.

This clonotype has at least ten counts. The genes are TRBV2 and TRBJ1-5; TRBD1 might be the D (5 bases). The CDR3 is 13 residues long. The germline gives CDR1 SNHLY, CDR2 FYNNEI. V lost 10 bases and J lost 5, with 15 bases in between. CDR3 nucleotide sequence: TGTGCCACCACCCGGGACTTCGATCAGCCCCAGCATTTT. Its protein is CATTRDFDQPQHF.

The chain uses TRBV18 and TRBJ2-7, with D perhaps TRBD2 (6 bases). Trimming stripped 4 bases from V and 2 bases from J, with 18 bases between. The CDR3 totals 16 residues. CDR1 and CDR2 from the germline V gene are KGHSH and LQKENI. As DNA, the CDR3 is TGTGCCAGCTCACTGACCCCGGGACTTTCAACCTACGAGCAGTACTTC. Translation: CASSLTPGLSTYEQYF.

This clonotype was seen a handful of times. The chain recombines TRBV6-1 with TRBJ2-3; D may be TRBD1 (5 bases). V was trimmed by 7 bases and J by 2 bases, leaving 19 bases between them. Germline values: CDR1 MNHNS, CDR2 SASEGT. The CDR3 is 16 residues long. In DNA, the CDR3 is TGTGCCAGCACCGAGGCGGCAGGGCGCGACACAGATACGCAGTATTTT. Its protein is CASTEAAGRDTDTQYF.

This clonotype occurred many times. The genes are TRBV11-2 and TRBJ2-1, with TRBD2 matching over 14 bases. The CDR3 has 16 amino acids. CDR1 is SGHAT and CDR2 is FQNNGV in the germline V gene. The trim removed 3 bases at V and 8 bases at J, leaving 6 bases unmatched. CDR3 region: CASSLPPGLAGDEQFF. CDR3 DNA: TGTGCCAGCAGCTTGCCCCCGGGACTAGCGGGAGATGAGCAGTTCTTC.